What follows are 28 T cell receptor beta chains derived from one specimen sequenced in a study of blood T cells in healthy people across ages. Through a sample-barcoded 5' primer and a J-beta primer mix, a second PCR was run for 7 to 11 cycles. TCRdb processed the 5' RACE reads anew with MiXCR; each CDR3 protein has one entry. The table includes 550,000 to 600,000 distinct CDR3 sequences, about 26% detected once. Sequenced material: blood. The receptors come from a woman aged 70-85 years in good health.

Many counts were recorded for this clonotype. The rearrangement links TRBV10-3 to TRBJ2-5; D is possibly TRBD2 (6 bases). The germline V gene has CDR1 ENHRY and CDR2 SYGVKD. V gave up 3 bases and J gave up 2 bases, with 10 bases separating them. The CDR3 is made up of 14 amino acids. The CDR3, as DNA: TGTGCCATCAGTGATTTCGGGGGACAAGAGACCCAGTACTTC. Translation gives CAISDFGGQETQYF.

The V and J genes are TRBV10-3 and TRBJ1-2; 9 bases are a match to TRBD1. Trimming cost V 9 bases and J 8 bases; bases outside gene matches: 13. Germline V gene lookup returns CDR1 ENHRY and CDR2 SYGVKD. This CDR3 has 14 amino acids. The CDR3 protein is CAIATGTGTTGYTF. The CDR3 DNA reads TGTGCCATAGCCACCGGGACAGGGACTACCGGCTACACCTTC.

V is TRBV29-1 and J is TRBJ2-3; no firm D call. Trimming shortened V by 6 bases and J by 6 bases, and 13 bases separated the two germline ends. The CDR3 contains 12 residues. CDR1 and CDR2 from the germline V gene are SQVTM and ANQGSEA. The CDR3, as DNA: TGCAGCGTCCGCCCCGCTGCGGATACGCAGTATTTT. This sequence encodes CSVRPAADTQYF.

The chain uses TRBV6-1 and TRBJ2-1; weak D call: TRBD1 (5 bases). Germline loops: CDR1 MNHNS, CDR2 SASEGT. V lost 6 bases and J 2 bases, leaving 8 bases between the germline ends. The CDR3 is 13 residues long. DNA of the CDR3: TGTGCCAGCAGATCGGACACCTACAATGAGCAGTTCTTC. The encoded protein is CASRSDTYNEQFF.

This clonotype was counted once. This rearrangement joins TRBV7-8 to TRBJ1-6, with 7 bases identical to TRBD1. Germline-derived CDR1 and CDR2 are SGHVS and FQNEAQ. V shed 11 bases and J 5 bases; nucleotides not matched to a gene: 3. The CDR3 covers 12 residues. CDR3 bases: TGTGCCCCCGGACAGGATAATTCACCCCTCCACTTT. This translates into CAPGQDNSPLHF.

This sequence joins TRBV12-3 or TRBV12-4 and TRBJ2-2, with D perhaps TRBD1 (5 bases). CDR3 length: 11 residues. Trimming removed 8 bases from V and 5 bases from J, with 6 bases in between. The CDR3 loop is CASSGTGELFF. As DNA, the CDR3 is TGTGCCAGCTCAGGGACCGGGGAGCTGTTTTTT.

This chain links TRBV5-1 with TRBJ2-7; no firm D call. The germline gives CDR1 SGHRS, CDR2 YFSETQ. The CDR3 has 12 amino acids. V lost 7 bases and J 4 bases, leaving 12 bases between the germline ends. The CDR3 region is CASLGRPYEQYF. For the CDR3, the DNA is TGCGCCAGCCTGGGCCGCCCTTACGAGCAGTACTTC.

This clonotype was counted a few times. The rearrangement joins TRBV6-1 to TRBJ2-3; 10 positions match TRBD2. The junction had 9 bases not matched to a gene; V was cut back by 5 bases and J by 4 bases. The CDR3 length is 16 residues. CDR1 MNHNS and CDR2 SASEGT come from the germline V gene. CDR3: CASSSSGGPRADTQYF. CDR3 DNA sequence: TGTGCCAGCAGTAGTAGCGGGGGGCCTCGCGCAGATACGCAGTATTTT.

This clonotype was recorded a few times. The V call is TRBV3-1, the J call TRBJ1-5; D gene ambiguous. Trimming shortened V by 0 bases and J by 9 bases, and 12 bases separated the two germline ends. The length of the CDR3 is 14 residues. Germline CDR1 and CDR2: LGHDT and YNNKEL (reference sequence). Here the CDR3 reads CASSQDGYLGPQHF. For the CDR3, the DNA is TGTGCCAGCAGCCAAGACGGTTACCTCGGGCCCCAGCATTTT.

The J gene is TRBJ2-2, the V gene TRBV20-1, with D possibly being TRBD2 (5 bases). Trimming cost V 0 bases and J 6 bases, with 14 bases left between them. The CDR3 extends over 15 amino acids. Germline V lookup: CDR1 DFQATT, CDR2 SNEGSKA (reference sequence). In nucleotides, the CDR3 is TGCAGTGCTAGAGATGCCCGGAGCGGTCCCGGGGAGCTGTTTTTT. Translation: CSARDARSGPGELFF.

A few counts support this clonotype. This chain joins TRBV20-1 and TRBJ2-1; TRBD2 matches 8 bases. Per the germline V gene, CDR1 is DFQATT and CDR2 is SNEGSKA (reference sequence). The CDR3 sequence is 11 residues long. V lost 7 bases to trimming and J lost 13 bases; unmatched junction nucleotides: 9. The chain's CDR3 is CSVPGLVIQFF. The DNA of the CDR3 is TGCAGTGTGCCGGGACTAGTGATTCAGTTCTTC.

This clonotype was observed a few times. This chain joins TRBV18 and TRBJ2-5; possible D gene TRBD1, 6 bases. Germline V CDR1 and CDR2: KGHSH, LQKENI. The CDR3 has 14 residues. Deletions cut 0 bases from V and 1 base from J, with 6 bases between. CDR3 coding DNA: TGTGCCAGCTCACCACCCAGGGGCCAAGAGACCCAGTACTTC. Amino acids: CASSPPRGQETQYF.

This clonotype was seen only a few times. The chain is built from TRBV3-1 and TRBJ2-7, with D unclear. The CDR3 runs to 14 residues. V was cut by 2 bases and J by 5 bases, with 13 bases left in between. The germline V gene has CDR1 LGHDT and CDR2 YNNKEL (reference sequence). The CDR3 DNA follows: TGTGCCAGCAGCCAAAGGAACACGGGCAACGAGCAGTACTTC. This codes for CASSQRNTGNEQYF.

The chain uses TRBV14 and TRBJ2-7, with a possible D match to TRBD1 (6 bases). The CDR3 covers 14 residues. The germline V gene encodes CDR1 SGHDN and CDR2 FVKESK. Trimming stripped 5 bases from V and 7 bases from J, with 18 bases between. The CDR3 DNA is TGTGCCAGCAGCGGACCGGACAGAGCTGGGGAGCAGTACTTC. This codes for CASSGPDRAGEQYF.

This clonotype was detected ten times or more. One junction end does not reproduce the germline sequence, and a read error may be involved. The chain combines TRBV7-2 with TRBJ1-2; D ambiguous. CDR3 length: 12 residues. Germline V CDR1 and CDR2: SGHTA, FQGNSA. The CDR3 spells CASSRGDYGYTF. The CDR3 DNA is TGCGCCAGCAGCCGTGGGGACTATGGCTACACCTTC.

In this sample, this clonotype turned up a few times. CDR3 in amino acids: CASRGEFVLTRNYGYTF. The CDR3 DNA reads TGTGCCAGCAGGGGTGAATTTGTTTTGACCCGGAACTATGGCTACACCTTC. V is TRBV6-2 or TRBV6-3 and J is TRBJ1-2; no definite D call. The V gene's germline CDR1 is MNHEY and CDR2 SVGEGT. This CDR3 has 17 residues. Trimming pared 6 bases from V and 2 bases from J, leaving 22 bases between.

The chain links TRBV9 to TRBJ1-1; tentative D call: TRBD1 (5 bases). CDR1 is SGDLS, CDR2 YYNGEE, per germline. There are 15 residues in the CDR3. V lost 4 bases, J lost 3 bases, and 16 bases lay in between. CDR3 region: CASSSSQGGYTEAFF. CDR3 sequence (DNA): TGTGCCAGCAGCTCCTCGCAGGGCGGGTACACTGAAGCTTTCTTT.

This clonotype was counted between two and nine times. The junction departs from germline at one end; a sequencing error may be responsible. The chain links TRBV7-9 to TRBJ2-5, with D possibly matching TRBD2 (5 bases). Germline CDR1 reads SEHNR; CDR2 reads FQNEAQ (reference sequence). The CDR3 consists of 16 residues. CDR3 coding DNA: TGTGCCAGCAGCCCCAGGAGGCGGACGGAACAAGGGACCCAGTACTTC. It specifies CASSPRRRTEQGTQYF.

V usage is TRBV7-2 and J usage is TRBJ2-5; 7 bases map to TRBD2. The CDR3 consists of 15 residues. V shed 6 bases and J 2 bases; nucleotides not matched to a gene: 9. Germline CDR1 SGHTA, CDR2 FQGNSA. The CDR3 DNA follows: TGTGCCAGCAGTTACCAGCGGGGTGAACAAGAGACCCAGTACTTC. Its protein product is CASSYQRGEQETQYF.

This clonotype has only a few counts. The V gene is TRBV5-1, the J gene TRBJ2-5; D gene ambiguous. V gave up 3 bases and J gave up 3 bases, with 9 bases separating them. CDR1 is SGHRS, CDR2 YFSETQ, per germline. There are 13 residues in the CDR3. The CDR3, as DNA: TGCGCCAGCAGCTCCCTTGTGGAAGAGACCCAGTACTTC. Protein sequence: CASSSLVEETQYF.

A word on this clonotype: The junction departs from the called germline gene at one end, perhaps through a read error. CDR3 loop: CASSLDLVGSNEQFF. CDR3 DNA sequence: TGCGCCAGCAGCTTGGATCTTGTAGGGAGTAATGAGCAGTTTTTC. The chain joins TRBV5-1 to TRBJ2-1, with a tentative D call TRBD2 (5 bases). Germline-derived CDR1 and CDR2 are SGHRS and YFSETQ. The CDR3 has 15 amino acids.

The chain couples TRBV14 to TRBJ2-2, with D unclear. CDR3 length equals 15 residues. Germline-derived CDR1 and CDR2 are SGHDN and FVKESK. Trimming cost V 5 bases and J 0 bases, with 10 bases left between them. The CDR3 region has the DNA TGTGCCAGCAGCGTCCAAAAGACGAACACCGGGGAGCTGTTTTTT. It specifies CASSVQKTNTGELFF.

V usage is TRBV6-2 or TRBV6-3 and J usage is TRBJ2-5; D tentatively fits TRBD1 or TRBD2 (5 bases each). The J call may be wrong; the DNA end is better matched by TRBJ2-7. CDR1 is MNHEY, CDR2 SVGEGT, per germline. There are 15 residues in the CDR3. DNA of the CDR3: TGTGCCAGCAGACCCGGGGCAGGTCAATCCTACGAGCAGTACTTC. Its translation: CASRPGAGQSYEQYF.

The CDR3, as DNA: TGCGCCAGCAGCCACTTGCGGGGGGTGAATGAGCAGTTCTTC. Translation gives CASSHLRGVNEQFF. The chain links TRBV4-1 to TRBJ2-1; 8 bases match TRBD2. The length of the CDR3 is 14 residues. The germline CDR1 and CDR2 sequences are MGHRA and YSYEKL. The V gene end was trimmed by 3 bases and the J gene end by 7 bases; junction bases not matched to a gene: 5.

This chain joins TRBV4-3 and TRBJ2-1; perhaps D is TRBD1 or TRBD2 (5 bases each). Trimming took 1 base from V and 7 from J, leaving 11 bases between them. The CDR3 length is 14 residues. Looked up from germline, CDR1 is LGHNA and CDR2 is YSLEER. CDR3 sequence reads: CASSQGGFENEQFF. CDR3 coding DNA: TGCGCCAGCAGCCAAGGGGGGTTCGAGAATGAGCAGTTCTTC.

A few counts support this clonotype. CDR3: CASSQVTGELFF. CDR3 in DNA: TGCGCCAGCAGCCAAGTGACGGGGGAGCTGTTTTTT. The chain employs TRBV5-1 and TRBJ2-2; unclear D gene. The CDR3 consists of 12 residues. Trimming stripped 4 bases from V and 8 bases from J, with 9 bases between. CDR1 and CDR2 (germline): SGHRS, YFSETQ.

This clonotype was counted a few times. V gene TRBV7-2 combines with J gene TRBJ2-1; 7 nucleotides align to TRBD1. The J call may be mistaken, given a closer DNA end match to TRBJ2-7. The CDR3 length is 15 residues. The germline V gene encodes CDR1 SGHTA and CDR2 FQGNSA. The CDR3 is CASSPPGTAKREQYF. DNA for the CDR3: TGTGCCAGCAGCCCCCCCGGGACAGCTAAACGGGAGCAGTACTTC.

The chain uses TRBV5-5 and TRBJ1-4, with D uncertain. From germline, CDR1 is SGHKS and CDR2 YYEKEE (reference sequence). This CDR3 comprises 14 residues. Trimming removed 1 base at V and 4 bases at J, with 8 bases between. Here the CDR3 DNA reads TGTGCCAGCAGCTTGTTGCTCCTTAATGAAAAACTGTTTTTT. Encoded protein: CASSLLLLNEKLFF.